The TCR beta chain described here comes from a study of lymphopenia after photon versus proton radiotherapy (dated by TCRdb to the late 2010s). Context from the whole study: Photon and proton radiation therapy were compared by the study for their immunological effects in patients with gastrointestinal tumors who developed high-grade lymphopenia. The goal of the study was to characterize the differences between the two radiation modalities in how they affect the immune system. The cohort included 20 or so patients with gastrointestinal tumors who developed lymphopenia after receiving either photon or proton therapy.

Library creation used the immunoSEQ multiplex PCR assay. Deep sequencing of rearranged TCR beta loci, alongside multiparametric flow cytometry, was used to profile T cell repertoires. The clones in this table, taken by TCRdb from immuneACCESS, are in-frame only. Not every clone is retained; where verified, under half of the shortfall comes from an unresolved V gene, and the cause of the rest is unknown. The sample has about 40,000 clones on record, about 86% of them singletons. The leading ten clones occupy around a tenth of the sample. Comments on this clone: Its antigen is unknown. No qualities accompany the bases; no much larger clone lies one base away.

Summary of the overall study and its limitations: During treatment, patients who received proton therapy stayed relatively stable, whereas patients who received photon therapy lost naive T cells and TCR diversity and gained effector/memory populations. Once the lymphocyte count had reached its nadir, the repertoires of photon-treated patients showed oligoclonal expansion, particularly of CD8+ Temra cells, and this expansion drove the decline in diversity. The survival association was assessed only in patients who died, and better survival with proton therapy was presented by the authors as a possibility rather than a demonstrated result. Across the cohort, an inverse correlation was found between a larger post-nadir drop in TCR diversity and overall survival time among patients who died.

The junction shows trimming of 0 bases on V and 2 bases on J, plus 8 bases between the germline ends. The CDR3 contains 14 residues, cysteine and phenylalanine counted. Left in the record is the CDR3 DNA by itself, 42 bases read in frame from the first base. The germline V gene yields SGHRS for CDR1 and YFSETQ for CDR2. The receptor chain draws on TRBV5-1 and TRBJ2-5, with the D gene possibly TRBD1 or TRBD2, each one fitting 5 bases. This sequence was found in a woman between 65 and 79 years old with pancreatic cancer. Some clones in this sample may be carry-over from other donors' samples. This specimen was peripheral blood, taken from a patient treated with proton-based radiotherapy. The CDR3: CASSLGDGQETQYF. In nucleotides, the sequence is TGCGCCAGCAGCTTGGGGGACGGACAAGAGACCCAGTACTTC. With the rest looked up from the reference TRBV5-1 and TRBJ2-5 genes rather than sequenced, the full variable domain is KAGVTQTPRYLIKTRGQQVTLSCSPISGHRSVSWYQQTPGQGLQFLFEYFSETQRNKGNFPGRFSGRQFSNSRSEMNVSTLELGDSALYLCASSLGDGQETQYFGPGTRLLVL.